This entry concerns a single T cell receptor (beta chain). CDR1 and CDR2 from the germline V gene are SGHRS and YFSETQ. Trimming took off 3 bases at V and 8 bases at J, with 15 bases between the two ends. The CDR3 has 14 residues. TCRdb keeps only in-frame clones here, not all; method: immunoSEQ multiplex PCR. The data show about 440,000 clones, less than 95% seen once. The sample originates from a study of Ad26.COV2.S vaccination and SARS-CoV-2 variants. Documented treatment: around 19 received Ad26.COV2.S at low or high dose, single or two shots; a few received placebo; per-sample allocation not given. All samples were drawn on day 63, counting from the first vaccine or placebo injection. Immunization relied on an Ad26 vector, which expressed Wuhan-strain SARS-CoV-2 spike.

The sequence came from a person between 18 and 65 years old who received the Ad26.COV2.S COVID-19 vaccine or a placebo. The chain uses TRBV5-1 and TRBJ2-1, with D tentatively TRBD1 (6 bases). The sequencing used peripheral blood, collected in a trial of Ad26.COV2.S vaccine versus placebo. The CDR3 protein is CASSSTTGSYEQFF. The CDR3 DNA is TGCGCCAGCAGCTCGACCACAGGGTCTTATGAGCAGTTCTTC.